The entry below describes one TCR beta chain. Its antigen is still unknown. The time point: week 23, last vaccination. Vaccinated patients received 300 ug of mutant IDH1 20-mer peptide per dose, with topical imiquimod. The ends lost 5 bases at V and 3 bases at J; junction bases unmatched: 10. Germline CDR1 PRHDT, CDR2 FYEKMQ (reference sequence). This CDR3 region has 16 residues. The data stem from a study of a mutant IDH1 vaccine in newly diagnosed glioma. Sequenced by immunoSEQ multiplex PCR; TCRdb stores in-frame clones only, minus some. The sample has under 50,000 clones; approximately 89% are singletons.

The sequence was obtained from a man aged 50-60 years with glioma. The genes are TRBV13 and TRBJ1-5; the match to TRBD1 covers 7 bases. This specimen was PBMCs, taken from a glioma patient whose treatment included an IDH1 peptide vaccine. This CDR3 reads CASSKSRGQFNQPQHF. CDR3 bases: TGTGCCAGCAGCAAAAGTAGGGGACAGTTCAATCAGCCCCAGCATTTT.